The 26 T cell receptor beta chains below come from one sample, sequenced in a study of T cells in Graves' hyperthyroidism and ophthalmopathy. TCR beta CDR3 sequences were amplified from RNA transcripts. A set of HTBI primers served as the primers for a first-round RT-PCR of the TCR CDR3. MiXCR, run by TCRdb on the multiplex PCR reads, gives a single entry per CDR3 protein. Of about 840,000 distinct CDR3 sequences detected, over 35% appear once; the ten largest clones hold around 10%. What was sequenced was blood. These receptors came from a man younger than 35 with Graves' hyperthyroidism.

The chain is built from TRBV7-8 and TRBJ2-7; a weak D match, TRBD2 (5 bases). The CDR3 contains 13 residues. Germline values: CDR1 SGHVS, CDR2 FQNEAQ. Trimming cost V 6 bases and J 5 bases, with 14 bases left between them. CDR3: CASSLSARDEQYF. The CDR3 bases are TGTGCCAGCAGTCTATCGGCGAGGGACGAGCAGTACTTC.

V gene TRBV9 combines with J gene TRBJ1-5; TRBD1 is a possible D gene (6 bases). Trimming left V 3 bases short and J 7 bases short, with 17 bases between. The V gene's germline CDR1 is SGDLS and CDR2 YYNGEE. This CDR3 has 15 residues. The CDR3 nucleotides read TGTGCCAGCAGCGCTAGGGGGGACCATAGGCAGCCCCAGCATTTT. This codes for CASSARGDHRQPQHF.

This clonotype appeared many times. The chain carries TRBV10-3 and TRBJ1-5; TRBD1 matches at 9 bases. The CDR3 has 14 residues. Trimming removed 6 bases from V and 3 bases from J; junction bases left unmatched: 3. In germline, CDR1 is ENHRY, CDR2 SYGVKD. CDR3 nucleotide sequence: TGTGCCATCAGCGGGACAGGGAACAATCAGCCCCAGCATTTT. This codes for CAISGTGNNQPQHF.

This clonotype was counted a few times. A read error may account for a junction end that differs from germline. The chain links TRBV2 to TRBJ1-2; D not certain. The CDR3 covers 11 residues. Germline V gene lookup returns CDR1 SNHLY and CDR2 FYNNEI. In DNA form, the CDR3 reads TGTGCCAGCAGGGGCGGGTATGGCTACATCTTC. It encodes CASRGGYGYIF.

The chain recombines TRBV19 with TRBJ2-7; D might be TRBD1 (7 bases). V lost 0 bases to trimming and J lost 7 bases, with 16 bases between them. The germline gives CDR1 LNHDA, CDR2 SQIVND (reference sequence). The CDR3 sequence is 15 residues long. In nucleotides, the CDR3 is TGTGCCAGTAGTATAGAGGAGGGGGCTTTGAGGGAGCAGTACTTC. As protein: CASSIEEGALREQYF.

There are many counts of this clonotype. The gene calls are TRBV13 and TRBJ1-2; maybe TRBD1 (6 bases). Germline V gene sequence: CDR1 PRHDT, CDR2 FYEKMQ (reference sequence). V was trimmed by 5 bases and J by 7 bases, leaving 14 bases between them. The CDR3 loop spans 13 amino acids. The CDR3 coding sequence is TGTGCCAGCAGCCTTAGGGACACACGTGGCTACACCTTC. This translates into CASSLRDTRGYTF.

This clonotype has just a few counts. The chain is built from TRBV11-2 and TRBJ2-7; D gene unclear. V was trimmed by 7 bases and J by 6 bases, leaving 19 bases between them. Germline-derived CDR1 and CDR2 are SGHAT and FQNNGV. This CDR3 comprises 14 residues. The CDR3 sequence is CASNNSPDGVEQYF. DNA of the CDR3: TGTGCCAGCAATAACAGTCCGGACGGAGTCGAGCAGTACTTC.

The table lists this clonotype with a few counts. A clone one base away is much larger, so this may be a read error. The chain joins TRBV7-6 to TRBJ2-7; TRBD2 matches 8 bases. V gave up 3 bases and J gave up 6 bases; unmatched junction bases: 1. Germline V gene lookup returns CDR1 SGHVS and CDR2 FNYEAQ. The CDR3 covers 12 residues. CDR3 amino acids: CASSFGLAEQYF. Written as DNA, the CDR3 is TGTGCCAGCAGCTTCGGACTAGCCGAGCAGTACTTC.

This clonotype was seen just once. The V and J genes are TRBV25-1 and TRBJ1-6; 11 nucleotides line up with TRBD1. J lost 0 bases, V lost 5 bases, and 6 bases had no gene match. CDR3 length: 18 amino acids. The germline V gene has CDR1 MGHDK and CDR2 SYGVNS. The CDR3 coding sequence is TGTGCCAGCAGTTTACGGGGGACAGGGGGCTCCTATAATTCACCCCTCCACTTT. Protein: CASSLRGTGGSYNSPLHF.

In regard to this clonotype: At one boundary the junction diverges from the germline segment, which might be a read error. V gene TRBV10-3 combines with J gene TRBJ1-1; D possibly corresponds to TRBD1 (5 bases). CDR3 length: 14 amino acids. Germline-derived CDR1 and CDR2 are ENHRY and SYGVKD. CDR3 in DNA: TGTGCCAGCAGTGCCCGGACACTGGCAACTGAAGCTTTCTTT. Its protein is CASSARTLATEAFF.

The chain employs TRBV2 and TRBJ2-2; D call uncertain. V lost 2 bases and J 6 bases, leaving 13 bases between the germline ends. The CDR3 covers 15 residues. Looked up from germline, CDR1 is SNHLY and CDR2 is FYNNEI. The CDR3 DNA is TGTGCCAGCAGTGAAAGGCCGGTTGACGCCGGGGAGCTGTTTTTT. Its translation: CASSERPVDAGELFF.

The chain combines TRBV20-1 with TRBJ2-7; TRBD2 might be the D (7 bases). CDR3 length equals 14 residues. CDR1 is DFQATT and CDR2 is SNEGSKA in the germline V gene (reference sequence). The V end was cut by 5 bases, the J end by 6 bases, with 20 bases between. Here the CDR3 DNA reads TGCAGTGCTCATCGTGGGGGGCGCGGGGGCGAGCAGTACTTC. Its translation is CSAHRGGRGGEQYF.

This clonotype was seen more than once but under ten times. V usage is TRBV5-1 and J usage is TRBJ2-5, with 7 bases identical to TRBD1. With V trimmed by 4 bases and J by 1 base, 4 bases remained unmatched. CDR1 and CDR2 (germline): SGHRS, YFSETQ. CDR3 length: 14 residues. The CDR3 loop is CASSTGQLQETQYF. The CDR3, as DNA: TGCGCCAGCAGCACGGGACAGCTCCAAGAGACCCAGTACTTC.

This clonotype was counted ten times or more. This could be a read error, since a much larger clone is one nucleotide away. The chain joins TRBV7-9 to TRBJ2-7; no firm D call. V lost 1 base and J lost 5, with 3 bases in between. Germline V CDR1 and CDR2: SEHNR, FQNEAQ (reference sequence). There are 11 residues in the CDR3. The CDR3 protein is CASSLDHEQYF. CDR3 coding DNA: TGTGCCAGCAGCTTAGACCACGAGCAGTACTTC.

In its sample, this clonotype was seen a few times. The chain links TRBV4-1 to TRBJ1-2, with D possibly being TRBD1 (6 bases). Germline V gene data show CDR1 as MGHRA and CDR2 as YSYEKL. The ends were cut back, 6 bases at V and 4 bases at J, with 15 bases in the middle. CDR3 length: 14 amino acids. The CDR3 reads CASRDSPSLYGYTF. In DNA, the CDR3 is TGCGCCAGCAGGGACAGCCCGTCTCTCTATGGCTACACCTTC.

Notes on this clonotype: A read error may be the cause here, since a much bigger clone is one base away. This likely comes from a read error, as the CDR3 has no conserved phenylalanine or tryptophan at its end. The rearrangement links TRBV19 to TRBJ1-2; maybe TRBD1 (5 bases). From germline, CDR1 is LNHDA and CDR2 SQIVND (reference sequence). With 8 bases removed from V and 3 bases from J, the gap between germline ends came to 13 bases. The CDR3 is 13 amino acids. CDR3 residues: CASLGRQDYGYTI. For the CDR3, the DNA is TGTGCCAGTCTGGGACGTCAGGACTATGGCTACACCATC.

This clonotype was found a few times. The chain carries TRBV5-1 and TRBJ1-1; 12 bases are shared with TRBD1. The CDR3 is made up of 18 amino acids. CDR1 and CDR2 from the germline V gene are SGHRS and YFSETQ. V trimming: 4 bases; J trimming: 1 base; junction bases outside the gene matches: 11. The CDR3 DNA reads TGCGCCAGCAGCCCGGTTGGGACAGGGGGCGCGTGGAACACTGAAGCTTTCTTT. Translating it yields CASSPVGTGGAWNTEAFF.

V and J are TRBV12-3 or TRBV12-4 and TRBJ2-5, with D perhaps TRBD1 or TRBD2 (6 bases each). V was cut by 6 bases and J by 10 bases, with 15 bases left in between. This CDR3 is 12 amino acids long. CDR3 DNA sequence: TGTGCCAGCAGCCTCGGAGGGGGTGACCAGTACTTC. It specifies CASSLGGGDQYF.

This clonotype was seen a single time. The J gene is TRBJ1-5, the V gene TRBV6-1; perhaps TRBD1 as D (5 bases). Germline V gives CDR1 MNHNS, CDR2 SASEGT. CDR3 length: 12 amino acids. V was clipped by 6 bases and J by 7 bases, with 10 bases between them. The CDR3 DNA is TGTGCCAGCAGGGGGAAGGGGCAGCCCCAGCATTTT. Its translation: CASRGKGQPQHF.

A note on this clonotype: Being one base from a much bigger clone, this may be a read error. The chain carries TRBV20-1 and TRBJ2-7; 9 bases align to TRBD1. The V and J ends lost 5 bases and 2 bases, in that order; junction bases with no gene match: 7. The CDR3 has 14 residues. The V gene's germline CDR1 is DFQATT and CDR2 SNEGSKA (reference sequence). Here the CDR3 reads CSAPPGQGPYEQYF. The CDR3 DNA is TGCAGTGCTCCTCCGGGACAGGGCCCCTACGAGCAGTACTTC.

This clonotype has ten or more counts. This chain connects TRBV10-3 to TRBJ1-1; D is ambiguous. The CDR3 runs 13 residues. Trimming removed 3 bases from V and 6 bases from J, with 11 bases in between. CDR1 is ENHRY and CDR2 is SYGVKD in the germline V gene. In nucleotides, the CDR3 is TGTGCCATCAGTGACCCTGCTGGGGCTGAAGCTTTCTTT. Translated, it gives CAISDPAGAEAFF.

This clonotype occurred a few times. The J gene is TRBJ1-6, the V gene TRBV4-1, with D perhaps matching TRBD1 (6 bases). Trimming shortened V by 5 bases and J by 7 bases, and 15 bases separated the two germline ends. From germline, CDR1 is MGHRA and CDR2 YSYEKL. The CDR3 sequence is 15 residues long. The CDR3 DNA is TGCGCCAGCAGCTGGCGAGGGGGGGCCAATTCACCCCTCCACTTT. It translates to CASSWRGGANSPLHF.

The sample holds many counts of this clonotype. V usage is TRBV15 and J usage is TRBJ1-2; 11 bases match TRBD1. Germline V gives CDR1 LNHNV, CDR2 YYDKDF (reference sequence). The junction had 7 bases not matched to a gene; V was cut back by 0 bases and J by 7 bases. This CDR3 has 16 amino acids. The CDR3 nucleotides read TGTGCCACCAGCAGAGACCGGGACAGGGGGATAGGTGGCTACACCTTC. It specifies CATSRDRDRGIGGYTF.

This clonotype was counted at least ten times. The J gene is TRBJ1-1, the V gene TRBV20-1; no clear D gene. V gave up 6 bases and J gave up 6 bases, with 17 bases separating them. In germline, CDR1 is DFQATT, CDR2 SNEGSKA (reference sequence). The CDR3 has 13 residues. The CDR3 DNA reads TGCAGTGCCACTCAGGTAGGGTGGCCTGAAGCTTTCTTT. This translates into CSATQVGWPEAFF.

About this clonotype itself: At one boundary the junction diverges from the germline segment, which might be a read error. The rearrangement joins TRBV7-9 to TRBJ1-2, with D tentatively TRBD1 (6 bases). This CDR3 comprises 14 residues. Germline V lookup: CDR1 SEHNR, CDR2 FQNEAQ (reference sequence). The CDR3 coding sequence is TGTGCCAGCAGCTTAGTGGAAGGGGGGAATGGCCACACCTTC. Its translation: CASSLVEGGNGHTF.

The rearrangement links TRBV10-3 to TRBJ1-1; D unclear. The CDR3 consists of 12 residues. V lost 2 bases, J lost 8 bases, and 9 bases lay in between. Germline CDR1 ENHRY, CDR2 SYGVKD. CDR3 loop: CAISETTTEAFF. In nucleotides, the CDR3 is TGTGCCATCAGTGAGACAACCACCGAAGCTTTCTTT.